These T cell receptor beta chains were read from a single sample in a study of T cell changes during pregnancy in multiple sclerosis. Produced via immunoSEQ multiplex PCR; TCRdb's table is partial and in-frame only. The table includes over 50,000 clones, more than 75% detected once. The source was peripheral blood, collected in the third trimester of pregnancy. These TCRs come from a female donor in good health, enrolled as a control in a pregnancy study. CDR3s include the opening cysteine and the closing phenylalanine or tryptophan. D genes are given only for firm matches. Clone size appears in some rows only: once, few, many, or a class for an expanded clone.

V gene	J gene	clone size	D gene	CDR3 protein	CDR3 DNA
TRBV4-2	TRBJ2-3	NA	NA	CASSHATRGSMDTQYF	TGTGCCAGCAGCCACGCTACTAGGGGGAGTATGGATACGCAGTATTTT
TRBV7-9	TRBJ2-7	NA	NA	CASSGGGGIGSYEQYF	TGTGCCAGCAGCGGAGGTGGGGGCATAGGGTCCTACGAGCAGTACTTC
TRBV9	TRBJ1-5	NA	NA	CASSVDRTQPQHF	TGTGCCAGCAGCGTAGACAGGACTCAGCCCCAGCATTTT
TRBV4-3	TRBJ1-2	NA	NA	CASSQDNSLGLGYTF	TGCGCCAGCAGCCAAGATAATTCACTCGGGTTAGGCTACACCTTC
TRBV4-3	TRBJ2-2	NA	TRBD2	CASSQGPGRAGSTGELFF	TGCGCCAGCAGCCAAGGCCCCGGGAGGGCTGGCAGCACCGGGGAGCTGTTTTTT
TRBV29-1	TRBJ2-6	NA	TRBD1	CSVRTGDSGANVLTF	TGCAGCGTGAGGACAGGAGACTCTGGGGCCAACGTCCTGACTTTC
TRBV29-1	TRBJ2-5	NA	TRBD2	CSAHVQSGAMGETQYF	TGCAGCGCTCACGTCCAAAGCGGGGCCATGGGAGAGACCCAGTACTTC
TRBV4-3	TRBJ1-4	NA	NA	CASAKLGGKLFF	TGCGCCAGCGCTAAACTCGGGGGAAAACTGTTTTTT
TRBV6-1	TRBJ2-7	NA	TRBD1	CASSAGQERSEQYF	TGTGCCAGCAGCGCGGGACAGGAGAGGAGCGAGCAGTACTTC
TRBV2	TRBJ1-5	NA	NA	CASSEVGRGSNQPQHF	TGTGCCAGCAGTGAAGTGGGCAGGGGAAGCAATCAGCCCCAGCATTTT
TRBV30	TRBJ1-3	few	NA	CAWRGRGNTIYF	TGTGCCTGGAGAGGGAGAGGAAACACCATATATTTT
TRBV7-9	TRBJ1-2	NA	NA	CASSSQDYGYTF	TGTGCCAGCAGCTCACAGGACTATGGCTACACCTTC
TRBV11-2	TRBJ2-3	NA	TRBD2	CASKSSGGREYF	TGTGCCAGTAAGAGTAGCGGGGGGCGGGAGTATTTT
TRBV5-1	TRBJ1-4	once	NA	CASSGVGSRGREKLFF	TGCGCCAGCAGCGGCGTGGGTTCCAGGGGTCGGGAAAAACTGTTTTTT
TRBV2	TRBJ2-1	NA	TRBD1	CASEMGQGATEQFF	TGTGCCAGCGAGATGGGACAGGGGGCGACTGAGCAGTTCTTC
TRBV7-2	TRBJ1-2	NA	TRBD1	CASSSTTTGDGYTF	TGTGCCAGCAGCTCAACAACAACAGGGGATGGCTACACCTTC
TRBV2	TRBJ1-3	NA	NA	CASSEATRGGGNTIYF	TGTGCCAGCAGTGAAGCTACGAGGGGAGGCGGAAACACCATATATTTT
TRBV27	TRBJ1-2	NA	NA	CASSLSAGGDGYTF	TGTGCCAGCAGTTTATCGGCCGGAGGAGATGGCTACACCTTC
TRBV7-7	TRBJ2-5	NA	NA	CASSRREKGETQYF	TGTGCTAGCAGCCGCAGGGAAAAGGGGGAGACCCAGTACTTC
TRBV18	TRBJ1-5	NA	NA	CASSPGSERQPQHF	TGTGCCAGCTCACCCGGCAGCGAGAGACAGCCCCAGCATTTT
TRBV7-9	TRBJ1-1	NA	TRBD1	CASSLSGGTEAFF	TGTGCCAGCAGCTTATCAGGGGGCACTGAAGCTTTCTTT
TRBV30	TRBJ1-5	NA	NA	CAWNLRDYQPQHF	TGTGCCTGGAACCTCAGAGACTATCAGCCCCAGCATTTT
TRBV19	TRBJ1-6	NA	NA	CASSGKDSSYNSPLHF	TGTGCCAGTAGTGGCAAAGACAGCTCCTATAATTCACCCCTCCACTTT
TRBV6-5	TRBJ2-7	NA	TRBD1	CASSRQDRFEQYF	TGTGCCAGCAGCCGCCAGGACAGGTTCGAGCAGTACTTC
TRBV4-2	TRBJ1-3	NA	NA	CASSQEGQEGYSGNTIYF	TGTGCCAGCAGCCAAGAGGGCCAGGAAGGATACTCTGGAAACACCATATATTTT
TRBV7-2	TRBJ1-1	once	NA	CASSLRGTTNTEAFF	TGTGCCAGCAGCTTAAGAGGGACTACGAACACTGAAGCTTTCTTT
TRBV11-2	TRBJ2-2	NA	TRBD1	CASSRGPQGANTGELFF	TGTGCCAGCAGCCGTGGTCCACAGGGGGCGAACACCGGGGAGCTGTTTTTT
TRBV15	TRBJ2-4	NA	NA	CATSRAAGKNIQYF	TGTGCCACCAGCAGAGCGGCAGGGAAAAACATTCAGTACTTC
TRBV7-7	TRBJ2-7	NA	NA	CASSRTVNYEQYF	TGTGCTAGCAGCCGGACAGTTAACTACGAGCAGTACTTC
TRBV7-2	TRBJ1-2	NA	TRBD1	CASSLEGTGYGYTF	TGTGCCAGCAGCTTAGAGGGGACAGGGTACGGCTACACCTTC
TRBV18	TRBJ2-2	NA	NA	CASSPPGGRNTGELFF	TGTGCCAGCTCACCACCGGGGGGACGGAACACCGGGGAGCTGTTTTTT
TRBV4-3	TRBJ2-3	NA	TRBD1	CASSQLGTGGSTDTQYF	TGCGCCAGCAGCCAACTCGGGACAGGGGGTAGCACAGATACGCAGTATTTT
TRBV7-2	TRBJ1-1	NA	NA	CASSQGGRNTEAFF	TGTGCCAGCAGTCAGGGAGGGAGAAACACTGAAGCTTTCTTT
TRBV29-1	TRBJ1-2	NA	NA	CSVEVGYGYTF	TGCAGCGTTGAAGTCGGCTATGGCTACACCTTC
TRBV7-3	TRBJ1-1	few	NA	CASSLTANTEAFF	TGTGCCAGCAGCTTGACAGCAAACACTGAAGCTTTCTTT
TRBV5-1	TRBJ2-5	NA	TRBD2	CASSLVSGGPGETQYF	TGCGCCAGCAGCTTGGTCAGCGGGGGGCCAGGAGAGACCCAGTACTTC
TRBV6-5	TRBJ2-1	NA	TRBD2	CASRNGAGHYNEQFF	TGTGCCAGCAGGAATGGAGCGGGGCATTACAATGAGCAGTTCTTC
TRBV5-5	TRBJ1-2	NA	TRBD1	CASSRTGGEGYTF	TGTGCCAGCAGTCGGACAGGGGGCGAGGGCTACACCTTC
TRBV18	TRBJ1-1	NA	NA	CASSPPGVDTEAFF	TGTGCCAGCTCACCACCAGGGGTGGACACTGAAGCTTTCTTT
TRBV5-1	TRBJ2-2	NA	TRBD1	CASSPDRGNTGELFF	TGCGCCAGCAGCCCGGACAGGGGGAACACCGGGGAGCTGTTTTTT
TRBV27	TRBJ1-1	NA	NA	CASSLLRGYNTEAFF	TGTGCCAGCAGTTTATTGAGGGGGTATAACACTGAAGCTTTCTTT
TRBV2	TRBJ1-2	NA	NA	CASSEVSGNGYTF	TGTGCCAGCAGTGAAGTTTCAGGGAATGGCTACACCTTC
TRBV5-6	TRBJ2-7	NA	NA	CASSLRGLTYEQYF	TGTGCCAGCAGCTTGAGGGGCCTTACTTACGAGCAGTACTTC
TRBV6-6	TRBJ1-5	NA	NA	CASSGLVQPQHF	TGTGCCAGCTCGGGTCTCGTTCAGCCCCAGCATTTT
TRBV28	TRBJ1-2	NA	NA	CASSSRRYGYTF	TGTGCCAGCAGTTCTAGACGGTATGGCTACACCTTC
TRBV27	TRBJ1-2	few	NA	CASSFGGRGYTF	TGTGCCAGCAGTTTCGGGGGGAGAGGCTACACCTTC